The rows below give T cell receptor beta chains drawn from one sample of a study of T cell repertoires in urothelial bladder cancer. Sequencing used immunoSEQ multiplex PCR; TCRdb keeps in-frame clones, though not all of them. Among around 6,400 clones listed, over 70% were seen once. The sample taken for sequencing was tumor-infiltrating cells from bladder cancer. The receptors shown here come from a human donor with urothelial carcinoma. The CDR3 runs from the conserved cysteine through the conserved F or W. Fields, in order: V gene, J gene, D gene, clone size, CDR3 protein, CDR3 DNA. The D gene is left open where the match is weak. The size of a clone is reported for some rows only, either as once, few or many, or as a class for expanded clones.

>TRBV18|TRBJ1-2|TRBD1|-
CASSPGTGNYGYTF
TGTGCCAGCTCACCCGGGACAGGCAACTATGGCTACACCTTC
>TRBV10-3|TRBJ1-5|-|-
CAITRGEDQPQHF
TGTGCCATCACAAGGGGGGAAGATCAGCCCCAGCATTTT
>TRBV7-2|TRBJ1-4|-|-
CASSPAGVGGRLFF
TGTGCCAGCAGCCCGGCTGGAGTAGGTGGGAGACTGTTTTTT
>TRBV5-1|TRBJ1-2|-|-
CASSLGRVPTGQGYTF
TGCGCCAGCAGCTTGGGCCGGGTGCCCACAGGGCAGGGCTACACCTTC
>TRBV9|TRBJ2-5|-|-
CASSISGGRGETQYF
TGTGCCAGCAGCATTAGCGGAGGACGAGGAGAGACCCAGTACTTC
>TRBV29-1|TRBJ2-1|-|-
CSGDRDGYNEQFF
TGCAGCGGCGACCGGGACGGCTACAATGAGCAGTTCTTC
>TRBV5-1|TRBJ1-2|-|-
CASSLGVDNPYGYTF
TGCGCCAGCAGCTTGGGGGTGGATAACCCTTATGGCTACACCTTC
>TRBV7-6|TRBJ2-1|TRBD2|-
CASSPGLAGAKSSYNEQFF
TGTGCCAGCAGCCCCGGACTAGCGGGGGCTAAAAGCTCCTACAATGAGCAGTTCTTC
>TRBV19|TRBJ1-6|TRBD1|-
CASNHRDRVNSPLHF
TGTGCCAGTAATCACCGGGACAGGGTTAATTCACCCCTCCACTTT
>TRBV5-1|TRBJ2-5|-|-
CASSLAGRPQETQYF
TGCGCCAGCAGCTTGGCGGGGAGGCCCCAAGAGACCCAGTACTTC
>TRBV6-1|TRBJ1-4|-|-
CASSELAEKLFF
TGTGCCAGCAGCGAGCTGGCTGAAAAACTGTTTTTT
>TRBV7-2|TRBJ1-1|TRBD1|-
CASSQIMTGFTEAFF
TGTGCCAGCAGCCAAATAATGACAGGGTTCACTGAAGCTTTCTTT
>TRBV11-2|TRBJ2-5|TRBD2|-
CASSPRWGGGNQETQYF
TGTGCCAGCAGCCCCCGGTGGGGCGGGGGAAACCAAGAGACCCAGTACTTC
>TRBV6-5|TRBJ2-5|-|-
CASSLQHGPQETQYF
TGTGCCAGCAGTCTACAGCACGGCCCTCAAGAGACCCAGTACTTC
>TRBV28|TRBJ1-2|-|-
CASRTVGTDANYGYTF
TGTGCCAGCAGGACGGTTGGGACGGACGCTAACTATGGCTACACCTTC
>TRBV18|TRBJ2-7|-|-
CASSQGVRSDSYEQYF
TGTGCCAGCTCACAGGGGGTCAGGAGCGACTCTTACGAGCAGTACTTC
>TRBV5-1|TRBJ2-5|TRBD1|-
CASSRGPQETQYF
TGCGCCAGCAGCAGGGGGCCCCAAGAGACCCAGTACTTC
>TRBV5-1|TRBJ2-3|-|-
CASSLEGYVTDTQYF
TGCGCCAGCAGCTTGGAGGGCTACGTGACAGATACGCAGTATTTT
>TRBV5-6|TRBJ1-6|-|-
CASSFWGNPYNSPLHF
TGTGCCAGCAGCTTTTGGGGTAACCCCTATAATTCACCCCTCCACTTT
>TRBV6-1|TRBJ2-1|-|-
CASIARGFLYEQFF
TGTGCCAGCATCGCACGGGGCTTCTTGTATGAGCAGTTCTTC
>TRBV18|TRBJ1-5|-|few
CASSPLSQGISNQPQHF
TGTGCCAGCTCACCACTTAGCCAGGGAATTAGCAATCAGCCCCAGCATTTT
>TRBV9|TRBJ2-3|-|-
CASSVRPSVGTDTQYF
TGTGCCAGCAGCGTGAGACCTAGCGTGGGTACAGATACGCAGTATTTT
>TRBV6-7|TRBJ1-5|TRBD1|-
CASSYSNGCAGQGSLQPQHF
TGTGCCAGCAGTTACTCGAATGGTTGCGCGGGACAGGGGAGTCTCCAGCCCCAGCATTTT
>TRBV27|TRBJ1-2|-|few
CASSLRGAYGYTF
TGTGCCAGCAGTTTAAGGGGGGCGTATGGCTACACCTTC
>TRBV30|TRBJ1-2|-|-
CACGTPARGYTF
TGTGCCTGTGGGACACCTGCACGTGGCTACACCTTC